Detailed here is one T cell receptor beta chain. The sample is drawn from a study of T cells in Graves' hyperthyroidism and ophthalmopathy. V lost 3 bases and J lost 9; bases outside the gene matches: 0. Germline V lookup: CDR1 SGHTA, CDR2 FQGNSA. The CDR3 covers 13 residues. TCR beta CDR3 sequences were amplified from RNA transcripts. During a first-round RT-PCR of the TCR CDR3, the HTBI primer set was used. TCRdb reprocessed the multiplex PCR reads via MiXCR and lists one record per CDR3 protein. The table lists about 500,000 distinct CDR3 sequences, 46% of them singletons. Clinical symptoms, serum thyroxine, TRAb, thyroid ultrasound and orbital computed tomography informed diagnoses.

The sequence came from an adult woman with Graves' disease, either hyperthyroidism or ophthalmopathy (not recorded which). The sequenced sample consisted of peripheral blood or thyroid tissue (not recorded which). The chain is built from TRBV7-2 and TRBJ2-5; 14 bases agree with TRBD2. CDR3 sequence: CASSLTSGRAQYF. The CDR3 DNA reads TGTGCCAGCAGCTTGACTAGCGGGAGGGCCCAGTACTTC. The whole variable domain, remainder taken from reference TRBV7-2 and TRBJ2-5, is GAGVSQSPSNKVTEKGKDVELRCDPISGHTALYWYRQSLGQGLEFLIYFQGNSAPDKSGLPSDRFSAERTGGSVSTLTIQRTQQEDSAVYLCASSLTSGRAQYFGPGTRLLVL.